These 5 T cell receptor beta chains originate from one sample sequenced in a study of cytomegalovirus exposure and HLA in healthy donors. Here immunoSEQ multiplex PCR was the method, and the copy in TCRdb shows in-frame clones only, minus some. The table lists 300,000 to 400,000 clones, nearly 90% of them singletons, with about 0.96% in the top ten. Sequencing input: PBMCs. The receptors here all came from a man in his thirties or forties in good health and CMV-seronegative.

The chain combines TRBV7-9 with TRBJ1-2; D not certain. CDR1 and CDR2 (germline): SEHNR, FQNEAQ (reference sequence). This CDR3 has 11 amino acids. The V and J ends lost 3 bases and 5 bases respectively, with 4 bases between them. The CDR3 DNA reads as TGTGCCAGCAGCTTCCCTTATGGCTACACCTTC. Protein: CASSFPYGYTF.

V usage is TRBV2 and J usage is TRBJ1-4, with 8 bases matching TRBD1. The CDR3 totals 15 residues. Trimming cost V 1 base and J 8 bases; bases outside gene matches: 6. The V gene's germline CDR1 is SNHLY and CDR2 FYNNEI. CDR3 residues: CASSEGAGGWEKLFF. Written as DNA, the CDR3 is TGTGCCAGCAGTGAAGGCGCAGGGGGCTGGGAAAAACTGTTTTTT.

The V gene is TRBV5-8, the J gene TRBJ2-7; 9 bases are shared with TRBD2. The germline V gene has CDR1 SGHTS and CDR2 YDEGEE. CDR3 length: 14 amino acids. With 4 bases clipped from V and 2 bases from J, the junction kept 4 bases outside the gene matches. DNA of the CDR3: TGTGCCAGCAGCCTAGCGGGGCAAACCTACGAGCAGTACTTC. It encodes CASSLAGQTYEQYF.

The chain links TRBV25-1 to TRBJ1-4; D possibly corresponds to TRBD1 (5 bases). Germline V lookup: CDR1 MGHDK, CDR2 SYGVNS. This CDR3 region has 15 residues. Trimming stripped 8 bases from V and 6 bases from J, with 19 bases between. The CDR3 loop is CASSVWGQPYEKLFF. The CDR3 DNA is TGTGCCAGCTCAGTATGGGGCCAACCATATGAAAAACTGTTTTTT. Drawing the rest from reference TRBV25-1 and TRBJ1-4, the complete variable domain is EADIYQTPRYLVIGTGKKITLECSQTMGHDKMYWYQQDPGMELHLIHYSYGVNSTEKGDLSSESTVSRIRTEHFPLTLESARPSHTSQYLCASSVWGQPYEKLFFGSGTQLSVL.

V gene TRBV15 combines with J gene TRBJ1-2; D possibly corresponds to TRBD1 (6 bases). The V gene lost 1 base and the J gene lost 5 bases, with 11 bases spanning the gap. The germline V gene has CDR1 LNHNV and CDR2 YYDKDF (reference sequence). The CDR3 spans 14 residues. CDR3 sequence reads: CATSRAPGEYGYTF. The CDR3 coding sequence is TGTGCCACCAGCAGAGCCCCAGGGGAATATGGCTACACCTTC.